These T cell receptor beta chains were read from a single sample in a study of blood T cell repertoires in COVID-19. Clones were sequenced by immunoSEQ multiplex PCR, and TCRdb holds only the in-frame ones, with some missing. This table holds about 480,000 clones, around nine tenths found once. The sample was PBMCs or T cells enriched from blood (not recorded which). All receptors derive from a woman aged 35 to 49 who had recovered from COVID-19. Each CDR3 is given with its conserved first and last residue. The order of the fields is V gene, D gene, clone size, J gene, CDR3 protein, CDR3 DNA. D genes are given only for firm matches. Clone size is given for some rows only: seen once, a few or many times, or a class if the clone is expanded.

V gene: TRBV6-5; D gene: -; clone size: -; J gene: TRBJ2-7; CDR3 protein: CASGGQGISYEQYF; CDR3 DNA: TGTGCCAGCGGCGGGCAGGGGATCTCCTACGAGCAGTACTTC
V gene: TRBV27; D gene: -; clone size: -; J gene: TRBJ2-7; CDR3 protein: CASSSDPGGTYEQYF; CDR3 DNA: TGTGCCAGCAGTTCTGACCCCGGCGGGACCTACGAGCAGTACTTC
V gene: TRBV5-6; D gene: -; clone size: -; J gene: TRBJ2-6; CDR3 protein: CASSSHNRSAGANVLTF; CDR3 DNA: TGTGCCAGCAGCTCACATAACAGGTCTGCTGGGGCCAACGTCCTGACTTTC
V gene: TRBV6-1; D gene: -; clone size: -; J gene: TRBJ1-5; CDR3 protein: CASSERGGNSNQPQHF; CDR3 DNA: TGTGCCAGCAGTGAAAGGGGGGGTAATAGCAATCAGCCCCAGCATTTT
V gene: TRBV6-5; D gene: -; clone size: -; J gene: TRBJ1-4; CDR3 protein: CATFREKLFF; CDR3 DNA: TGTGCCACGTTTCGGGAAAAACTGTTTTTT
V gene: TRBV29-1; D gene: -; clone size: -; J gene: TRBJ2-7; CDR3 protein: CSVLPGDSYEQYF; CDR3 DNA: TGCAGCGTCTTACCGGGGGATTCCTACGAGCAGTACTTC
V gene: TRBV7-2; D gene: -; clone size: -; J gene: TRBJ1-2; CDR3 protein: CASSSGIGYTF; CDR3 DNA: TGTGCCAGCAGCTCCGGGATTGGCTACACCTTC
V gene: TRBV5-6; D gene: TRBD2; clone size: -; J gene: TRBJ2-7; CDR3 protein: CASSRSGSIYEQYF; CDR3 DNA: TGTGCCAGCAGCCGTAGCGGGAGTATATACGAGCAGTACTTC
V gene: TRBV4-3; D gene: TRBD1; clone size: -; J gene: TRBJ1-4; CDR3 protein: CASSQEGTGAEKLFF; CDR3 DNA: TGCGCCAGCAGCCAAGAAGGGACAGGGGCTGAAAAACTGTTTTTT
V gene: TRBV5-4; D gene: -; clone size: -; J gene: TRBJ2-7; CDR3 protein: CASSEGHPPFEQYF; CDR3 DNA: TGTGCCAGCAGCGAAGGACACCCCCCTTTCGAGCAGTACTTC
V gene: TRBV19; D gene: TRBD1; clone size: -; J gene: TRBJ1-6; CDR3 protein: CASRTSSRGRGYNSPLHF; CDR3 DNA: TGTGCCAGTAGAACATCAAGCAGGGGGCGCGGGTATAATTCACCCCTCCACTTT
V gene: TRBV27; D gene: -; clone size: -; J gene: TRBJ1-2; CDR3 protein: CASSLFREARDGYTF; CDR3 DNA: TGTGCCAGCAGTTTGTTTAGGGAGGCTCGGGACGGCTACACCTTC
V gene: TRBV18; D gene: TRBD1; clone size: -; J gene: TRBJ1-2; CDR3 protein: CASSPSTGGYGYTF; CDR3 DNA: TGTGCCAGCTCACCATCTACAGGGGGGTATGGCTACACCTTC
V gene: TRBV24-1; D gene: -; clone size: -; J gene: TRBJ1-2; CDR3 protein: CATSDTNRVGYTF; CDR3 DNA: TGTGCCACCAGTGACACAAACAGGGTCGGCTACACCTTC
V gene: TRBV3-1/TRBV3-2; D gene: -; clone size: -; J gene: TRBJ2-3; CDR3 protein: CASSQTIGDTQYF; CDR3 DNA: TGTGCCAGCAGCCAAACTATCGGGGATACGCAGTATTTT
V gene: TRBV16; D gene: -; clone size: once; J gene: TRBJ2-1; CDR3 protein: CASSLTPSGEQFF; CDR3 DNA: TGTGCCAGCAGCCTGACCCCCAGCGGTGAGCAGTTCTTC
V gene: TRBV11-3; D gene: -; clone size: -; J gene: TRBJ2-1; CDR3 protein: CASSLGGPRNNEQFF; CDR3 DNA: TGTGCCAGCAGCTTAGGAGGGCCCCGTAACAATGAGCAGTTCTTC
V gene: TRBV6-2/TRBV6-3; D gene: -; clone size: -; J gene: TRBJ2-7; CDR3 protein: CASSREGLTYEQYF; CDR3 DNA: TGTGCCAGCAGTCGTGAGGGCCTCACCTACGAGCAGTACTTC
V gene: TRBV12-3/TRBV12-4; D gene: TRBD1; clone size: -; J gene: TRBJ2-7; CDR3 protein: CASNHRGTYEQYF; CDR3 DNA: TGTGCCAGCAACCACAGGGGGACCTACGAGCAGTACTTC
V gene: TRBV6-5; D gene: TRBD2; clone size: -; J gene: TRBJ2-5; CDR3 protein: CASRTGTIKETQYF; CDR3 DNA: TGTGCCAGCAGAACCGGGACTATTAAAGAGACCCAGTACTTC
V gene: TRBV7-6; D gene: TRBD2; clone size: once; J gene: TRBJ2-3; CDR3 protein: CASSLGLAGQPEAQYF; CDR3 DNA: TGTGCCAGCAGCTTAGGACTAGCGGGCCAACCCGAGGCGCAGTATTTT
V gene: TRBV11-2; D gene: -; clone size: -; J gene: TRBJ2-7; CDR3 protein: CASSSGLSYEQYF; CDR3 DNA: TGTGCCAGCAGCTCAGGACTGTCCTACGAGCAGTACTTC
V gene: TRBV3-1/TRBV3-2; D gene: -; clone size: -; J gene: TRBJ1-2; CDR3 protein: CASSHLNSPGYTF; CDR3 DNA: TGTGCCAGCAGCCATTTAAACAGTCCGGGCTACACCTTC
V gene: TRBV6-4; D gene: TRBD1; clone size: -; J gene: TRBJ1-1; CDR3 protein: CASRGQVNTEAFF; CDR3 DNA: TGTGCCAGCAGAGGACAGGTGAACACTGAAGCTTTCTTT
V gene: TRBV7-7; D gene: -; clone size: -; J gene: TRBJ2-3; CDR3 protein: CASSLGIRDTQYF; CDR3 DNA: TGTGCCAGCAGCCTAGGCATTAGAGATACGCAGTATTTT
V gene: TRBV5-1; D gene: -; clone size: -; J gene: TRBJ2-2; CDR3 protein: CASSLFAGNTGELFF; CDR3 DNA: TGCGCCAGCAGCTTGTTCGCGGGGAACACCGGGGAGCTGTTTTTT
V gene: TRBV2; D gene: -; clone size: -; J gene: TRBJ1-4; CDR3 protein: CASSHRSDGEKLFF; CDR3 DNA: TGTGCCAGCAGTCACCGTTCCGACGGGGAAAAACTGTTTTTT
V gene: TRBV4-3; D gene: TRBD1; clone size: -; J gene: TRBJ2-1; CDR3 protein: CASSLGTGYYNEQFF; CDR3 DNA: TGCGCCAGCAGCCTGGGGACAGGGTACTACAATGAGCAGTTCTTC
V gene: TRBV5-1; D gene: -; clone size: -; J gene: TRBJ1-2; CDR3 protein: CASSSEPGGYYGYTF; CDR3 DNA: TGCGCCAGCAGCTCTGAGCCGGGGGGCTACTATGGCTACACCTTC
V gene: TRBV7-2; D gene: -; clone size: -; J gene: TRBJ1-5; CDR3 protein: CASGGGNQPQHF; CDR3 DNA: TGTGCCAGTGGAGGAGGCAATCAGCCCCAGCATTTT
V gene: TRBV6-2/TRBV6-3; D gene: TRBD1; clone size: once; J gene: TRBJ1-2; CDR3 protein: CASSSRQGAFGYTF; CDR3 DNA: TGTGCCAGCAGTTCCCGACAGGGGGCCTTTGGCTACACCTTC
V gene: TRBV7-2; D gene: TRBD1; clone size: -; J gene: TRBJ2-1; CDR3 protein: CASSGTGGGEQFF; CDR3 DNA: TGTGCCAGCAGCGGGACAGGGGGCGGTGAGCAGTTCTTC
V gene: TRBV10-2; D gene: -; clone size: -; J gene: TRBJ2-7; CDR3 protein: CASRDSYEQYF; CDR3 DNA: TGCGCCAGCAGAGACAGCTACGAGCAGTACTTC
V gene: TRBV9; D gene: TRBD1; clone size: -; J gene: TRBJ1-1; CDR3 protein: CASSVTGERDRTNTEAFF; CDR3 DNA: TGTGCCAGCAGCGTAACTGGGGAACGGGACAGGACAAACACTGAAGCTTTCTTT
V gene: TRBV12-3/TRBV12-4; D gene: -; clone size: -; J gene: TRBJ1-4; CDR3 protein: CASSLQGSEKLFF; CDR3 DNA: TGTGCCAGCAGCTTACAGGGTAGTGAAAAACTGTTTTTT
V gene: TRBV10-1; D gene: TRBD1; clone size: once; J gene: TRBJ2-1; CDR3 protein: CASSGGFGTESSYNEQFF; CDR3 DNA: TGCGCCAGCAGTGGGGGGTTTGGGACAGAGAGCTCCTACAATGAGCAGTTCTTC
V gene: TRBV7-2; D gene: TRBD2; clone size: -; J gene: TRBJ2-5; CDR3 protein: CASSFQPSGRHQETQYF; CDR3 DNA: TGTGCCAGCAGCTTCCAACCTAGCGGGAGGCACCAAGAGACCCAGTACTTC
V gene: TRBV10-3; D gene: TRBD1; clone size: -; J gene: TRBJ1-2; CDR3 protein: CAISETGDSYTF; CDR3 DNA: TGTGCCATCAGTGAAACAGGGGACTCCTACACCTTC
V gene: TRBV29-1; D gene: -; clone size: -; J gene: TRBJ2-3; CDR3 protein: CSVEDDGGISDTQYF; CDR3 DNA: TGCAGCGTTGAAGATGATGGGGGGATTTCAGATACGCAGTATTTT
V gene: TRBV7-2; D gene: -; clone size: -; J gene: TRBJ1-1; CDR3 protein: CASSLVHVNTEAFF; CDR3 DNA: TGTGCCAGCAGCTTAGTCCATGTGAACACTGAAGCTTTCTTT
V gene: TRBV27; D gene: TRBD1; clone size: -; J gene: TRBJ1-2; CDR3 protein: CASSFDRGFGYTF; CDR3 DNA: TGTGCCAGCAGTTTTGACAGGGGTTTTGGCTACACCTTC
V gene: TRBV24-1; D gene: -; clone size: -; J gene: TRBJ2-3; CDR3 protein: CATSEYTDTQYF; CDR3 DNA: TGTGCCACCAGTGAATATACAGATACGCAGTATTTT
V gene: TRBV27; D gene: -; clone size: -; J gene: TRBJ1-1; CDR3 protein: CASSLGGNTEAFF; CDR3 DNA: TGTGCCAGCTCCCTTGGCGGGAACACTGAAGCTTTCTTT